The present T cell receptor (beta chain) was sequenced within a study of blood T cell repertoires in COVID-19 (dated by TCRdb to about 2020). With regard to the full study: Samples from collaborators originated in the United States, Italy and Spain and spanned both the acute and convalescent phases of COVID-19. The material from the prospective study consisted of cDNA or gDNA derived from T cells, B-cell-depleted T cells, or PBMCs. Subjects who had been exposed to COVID-19, were actively infected with it, or had recovered from it provided the deeply sampled blood TCRbeta repertoires that made up the dataset. The repertoires were released in a freely available public database meant as a resource for research on the immune response to SARS-CoV-2. The samples were drawn from two sources: the first 160 participants of the ongoing ImmuneRACE study, and some 1,300 subjects contributed by 6 global collaborators. Nearly every sample came with metadata listing a de-identified subject ID, COVID-19 status, age in years and sex. Where available, HLA class I and class II types were obtained from metadata supplied by the sample provider rather than from assay-based typing. On the study overall, not on this receptor specifically: The amount of clinical and demographic metadata varied by source and participant and was provided uncurated.

This clone was seen only once. The antigen it binds to is not known. Base qualities are not provided; no much larger clone lies one nucleotide away. The immunoSEQ Assay, a bias-controlled multiplex PCR, was used to amplify TCRbeta CDR3 regions from genomic DNA. As for how the authors treated the data: The number of nucleated cells in each sample was estimated by amplification of reference gene primers within the assay. Sequence reads were collapsed and filtered to measure the absolute abundance of every unique TCRbeta CDR3 rearrangement. For each sample, productive Simpson clonality was calculated as the square root of Simpson's diversity index over productive rearrangements. Drawn from immuneACCESS, this table holds only the in-frame rearrangements with V and J called that TCRdb kept. Clones are partly lost; checked studies trace under half to an unresolved V gene and leave the rest unexplained. V, J and clone size reflect that table, while D and trimming were determined from the DNA. Within this sample are approximately 170,000 clones, with roughly nine tenths of them counted one time only. Approximately 2.1% of the sample is taken by the ten largest.

A second Seattle source provided samples from volunteer blood donors who had recovered from COVID-19. The collaborating institutions used their own protocols to collect whole blood in K2EDTA tubes. Collaborator samples were shipped for TCRbeta analysis as frozen whole blood, isolated PBMCs, or DNA extracted from either sample type. Sequences MNHNY (CDR1) and SVGAGI (CDR2) are obtained from the germline V gene (reference sequence). V loses 6 bases, J loses 4 bases, and the germline ends lie 16 bases apart. Taken from cysteine to phenylalanine, the CDR3 has 15 residues. Only the CDR3 DNA is retained, 45 bases long and in frame from the first base.

The sample taken for sequencing was peripheral blood. The sequence joins TRBV6-6 to TRBJ1-5; matching of 6 bases hints at TRBD1 as the D gene. The TCR originated in a man aged 18 to 29 who had recovered from COVID-19. The CDR3: CASSQSMQGNQPQHF. The DNA is as follows: TGTGCCAGCAGCCAGTCAATGCAGGGGAATCAGCCCCAGCATTTT.